Shown below are 11 T cell receptor beta chains from a single sample sequenced in a study of blood T cell repertoires in COVID-19. This table comes from immunoSEQ multiplex PCR, and its TCRdb copy is limited to in-frame clones, with some not included. The table has about 280,000 clones, about nine tenths seen once. Sequenced: peripheral blood. These receptors were obtained from a woman aged 45 to 65 who had recovered from COVID-19.

This clone came up once. The CDR3 DNA is TGTGCCAGCAGCCCCGCGCGGGGTTTGAATTCACCCCTCCACTTT. Amino acids: CASSPARGLNSPLHF. The chain has TRBV5-8 and TRBJ1-6, with D unclear. Germline lookup yields CDR1 SGHTS and CDR2 YDEGEE. The CDR3 runs to 15 residues. Trimming took off 4 bases at V and 7 bases at J, with 15 bases between the two ends.

This clone was counted a single time. The rearrangement uses TRBV30 and TRBJ1-1, with D maybe TRBD1 (5 bases). This CDR3 contains 17 residues. CDR1 and CDR2 (germline): GTSNPN, SVGIG (reference sequence). V lost 0 bases and J lost 0, with 17 bases in between. CDR3 region: CAWSVRGGRGMNTEAFF. As DNA, the CDR3 is TGTGCCTGGAGTGTACGGGGGGGACGAGGCATGAACACTGAAGCTTTCTTT.

V gene TRBV12-3 or TRBV12-4 combines with J gene TRBJ1-2, with D hard to call. The CDR3 length is 13 residues. The V end lost 6 bases, the J end lost 2 bases, and 10 bases lay between the germline ends. CDR3: CASSHLRNYGYTF. DNA for the CDR3: TGTGCCAGCAGCCATTTGAGGAACTATGGCTACACCTTC.

The chain combines TRBV5-1 with TRBJ2-7, with a weak D call TRBD1 (5 bases). The CDR3 is 14 residues long. Trimming shortened V by 3 bases and J by 3 bases, and 13 bases separated the two germline ends. CDR1 and CDR2 (germline): SGHRS, YFSETQ. CDR3 residues: CASSSQGPLYEQYF. The CDR3 region has the DNA TGCGCCAGCAGCTCGCAGGGTCCACTCTACGAGCAGTACTTC.

This clone has a handful of counts. V usage is TRBV6-4 and J usage is TRBJ2-2; 9 nucleotides agree with TRBD2. The CDR3 spans 15 residues. CDR1 and CDR2 from the germline V gene are MRHNA and SNTAGT. V shed 2 bases and J 3 bases; nucleotides not matched to a gene: 1. The chain's CDR3 is CASSDSGGHTGELFF. CDR3 DNA: TGTGCCAGCAGTGACAGCGGGGGGCACACCGGGGAGCTGTTTTTT.

The V gene is TRBV30, the J gene TRBJ2-5, with 10 bases fitting TRBD1. Germline V CDR1 and CDR2: GTSNPN, SVGIG (reference sequence). Germline trimming cut 0 bases from V and 4 bases from J; bases unmatched to any gene: 2. The CDR3 covers 14 residues. This CDR3 is CAWSVRTGGETQYF. In DNA form, the CDR3 reads TGTGCCTGGAGTGTAAGGACAGGGGGAGAGACCCAGTACTTC.

The gene calls are TRBV6-5 and TRBJ2-2, with D unresolved. The CDR3 runs 14 residues. CDR1 MNHEY and CDR2 SVGAGI come from the germline V gene. Deletions cut 0 bases from V and 7 bases from J, with 9 bases between. CDR3: CASSYSSQVGELFF. The CDR3 DNA sequence: TGTGCCAGCAGTTACTCGAGTCAGGTCGGGGAGCTGTTTTTT.

The chain is built from TRBV27 and TRBJ1-1; D gene unclear. The CDR3 totals 13 residues. Germline CDR1 and CDR2: MNHEY and SMNVEV (reference sequence). V lost 3 bases to trimming and J lost 7 bases, with 12 bases between them. For the CDR3, the DNA is TGTGCCAGCAGTTTCCTAGGCGGGATTGAAGCTTTCTTT. This encodes CASSFLGGIEAFF.

The V gene is TRBV7-2, the J gene TRBJ1-1; D is uncertain. Germline CDR1 SGHTA, CDR2 FQGNSA. The CDR3 is 13 amino acids. V shed 5 bases and J shed 0 bases, with 7 bases lying between them. The CDR3: CASSLHMNTEAFF. The CDR3 nucleotides read TGTGCCAGCAGCCTCCACATGAACACTGAAGCTTTCTTT.

The V call is TRBV6-4, the J call TRBJ2-5, with TRBD1 matching 9 bases. CDR3 length equals 13 residues. CDR1 MRHNA and CDR2 SNTAGT come from the germline V gene. Trimming cost V 4 bases and J 5 bases; bases outside gene matches: 2. For the CDR3, the DNA is TGTGCCAGCAGTGCAGACAGGGGGGAGACCCAGTACTTC. Residues: CASSADRGETQYF.

This sequence joins TRBV29-1 and TRBJ2-1; 10 bases agree with TRBD2. The CDR3 is 15 amino acids. V lost 4 bases to trimming and J lost 4 bases; unmatched junction nucleotides: 7. From germline, CDR1 is SQVTM and CDR2 ANQGSEA. The CDR3 loop reads CSVGLGTSVYNEQFF. The DNA of the CDR3 is TGCAGCGTTGGGTTAGGGACTAGCGTTTACAATGAGCAGTTCTTC.